These 8 T cell receptor beta chains share one sample of origin, sequenced in a study of neurological immune-mediated disorders. One entry per CDR3 protein, called by TCRdb with MiXCR from the 5' RACE reads. This sample has approximately 48,000 distinct CDR3 sequences, with about 9.3% found just once. The material sequenced was PBMCs. The receptors derive from a man in his 70s with HTLV-1-associated myelopathy (HAM/TSP).

This clonotype appeared many times. The V gene is TRBV12-3 or TRBV12-4, the J gene TRBJ2-1; possible D gene TRBD1, 5 bases. The CDR3 is 12 residues long. V lost 4 bases, J lost 9 bases, and 10 bases lay in between. CDR3 DNA: TGTGCCAGCAGTTCAGGGTTTGGTGAGCAGTTCTTC. Its protein product is CASSSGFGEQFF.

This clonotype has a count of ten or more. In DNA form, the CDR3 reads TGCGCCAGCAGCCGGGGGGGCGCGGGAAGCAATCAGCCCCAGCATTTT. Amino acid sequence: CASSRGGAGSNQPQHF. This chain joins TRBV4-1 and TRBJ1-5; TRBD1 might be the D (6 bases). The CDR3 runs 16 residues. V was trimmed by 4 bases and J by 1 base, leaving 14 bases between them. Per the germline V gene, CDR1 is MGHRA and CDR2 is YSYEKL.

This clonotype has at least ten counts. The chain joins TRBV7-6 to TRBJ2-3; tentatively, D is TRBD2 (6 bases). Looked up from germline, CDR1 is SGHVS and CDR2 is FNYEAQ. Trimming stripped 4 bases from V and 2 bases from J, with 19 bases between. The CDR3 extends over 17 amino acids. The CDR3 DNA reads TGTGCCAGCAGCTCCCGCTCGACTTTAGCGGACACAGATACGCAGTATTTT. Encoded protein: CASSSRSTLADTDTQYF.

The table lists this clonotype with many counts. The chain carries TRBV7-2 and TRBJ2-7; perhaps TRBD1 as D (6 bases). The V end lost 5 bases, the J end lost 5 bases, and 16 bases lay between the germline ends. This CDR3 has 14 amino acids. Germline CDR1 reads SGHTA; CDR2 reads FQGNSA. In DNA, the CDR3 is TGTGCCAGCAGCCTGACAGGCCAAAGGGACGAGCAGTACTTC. It specifies CASSLTGQRDEQYF.

This rearrangement joins TRBV5-1 to TRBJ1-2; D is possibly TRBD1 (6 bases). CDR3 length: 14 residues. The V end lost 0 bases, the J end lost 9 bases, and 15 bases lay between the germline ends. Germline CDR1 is SGHRS and CDR2 is YFSETQ. This chain's CDR3 is CASSLEGLGASYTF. CDR3 sequence (DNA): TGCGCCAGCAGCTTGGAGGGTTTGGGGGCCAGCTACACCTTC.

This chain links TRBV27 with TRBJ2-7, with 8 bases aligning to TRBD2. CDR1 and CDR2 from the germline V gene are MNHEY and SMNVEV (reference sequence). V lost 5 bases to trimming and J lost 5 bases; unmatched junction nucleotides: 20. The CDR3 contains 18 residues. Written as DNA, the CDR3 is TGTGCCAGCAGTCCCCTGGGAACGGGTGCGGGGGGTTTGGACGAGCAGTACTTC. This gives the protein CASSPLGTGAGGLDEQYF.

Many counts were recorded for this clonotype. This chain joins TRBV12-3 or TRBV12-4 and TRBJ1-2; no clear D. Deletions cut 3 bases from V and 8 bases from J, with 10 bases between. The CDR3 totals 12 residues. CDR3 protein: CASSFRERGYTF. CDR3 coding DNA: TGTGCCAGCAGTTTTAGGGAAAGAGGCTACACCTTC.

This clonotype has a count of ten or more. The J gene is TRBJ2-5, the V gene TRBV7-2, with D unresolved. The CDR3 sequence is 14 residues long. The germline gives CDR1 SGHTA, CDR2 FQGNSA. The V gene lost 0 bases and the J gene lost 5 bases, with 10 bases spanning the gap. The CDR3 nucleotides are TGTGCCAGCAGCTTAGCGGGAAGGAAGGAGACCCAGTACTTC. It is translated as CASSLAGRKETQYF.